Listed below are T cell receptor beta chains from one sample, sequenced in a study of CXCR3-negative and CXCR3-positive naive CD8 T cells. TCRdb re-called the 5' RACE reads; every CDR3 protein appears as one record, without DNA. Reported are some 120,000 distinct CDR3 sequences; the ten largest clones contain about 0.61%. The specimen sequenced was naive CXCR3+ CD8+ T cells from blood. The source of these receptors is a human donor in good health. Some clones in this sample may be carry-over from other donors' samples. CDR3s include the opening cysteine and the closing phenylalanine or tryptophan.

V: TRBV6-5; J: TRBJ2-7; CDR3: CASSYGTDSYEQYF
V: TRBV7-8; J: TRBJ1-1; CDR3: CASSLDLGVRHTEAFF
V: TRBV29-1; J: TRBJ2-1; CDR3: CSVPGNSAYNEQFF
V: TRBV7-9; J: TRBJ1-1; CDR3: CASSLEAEAFF
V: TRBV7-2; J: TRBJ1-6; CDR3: CASSLDRGRSYNSPLHF
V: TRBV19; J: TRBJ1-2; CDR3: CASSIASTGGDYGYTF
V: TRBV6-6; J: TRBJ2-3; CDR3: CASSSGSGRATDTQYF
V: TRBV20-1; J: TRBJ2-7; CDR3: CSARDPTSGRTYEQYF
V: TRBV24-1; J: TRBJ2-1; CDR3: CATSLAGDDNEQFF
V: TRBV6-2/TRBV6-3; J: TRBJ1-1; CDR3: CASSSQGANTEAFF
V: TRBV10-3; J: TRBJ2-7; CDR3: CAISEKDVSYEQYF
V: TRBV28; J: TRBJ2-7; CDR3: CASSHPGTGYEQYF
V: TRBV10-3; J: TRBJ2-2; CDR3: CAINPGQGDDGELFF
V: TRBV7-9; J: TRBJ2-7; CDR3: CASSLVGASYEQYF
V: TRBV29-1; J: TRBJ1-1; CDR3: CSVQGWNTEAFF
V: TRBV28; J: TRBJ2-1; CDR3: CASSPTYGTRYNEQFF
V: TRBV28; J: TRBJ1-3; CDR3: CASSFTAGNTIYF
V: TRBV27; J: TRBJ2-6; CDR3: CASSFQQGTLTSGANVLTF
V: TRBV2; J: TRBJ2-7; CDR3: CASKDRAAYEQYF
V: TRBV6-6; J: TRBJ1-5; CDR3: CASSYTTGQYMNQPQHF
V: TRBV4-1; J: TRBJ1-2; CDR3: CASSQVPGTGEGYTF
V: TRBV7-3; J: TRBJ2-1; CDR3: CASSPQGVSSYNEQFF
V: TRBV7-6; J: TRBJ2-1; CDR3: CASSLAPSRGEQFF
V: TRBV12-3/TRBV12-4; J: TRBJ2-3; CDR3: CASSTDWSADTQYF
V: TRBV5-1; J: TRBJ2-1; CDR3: CASSLEAGGHQNEQFF
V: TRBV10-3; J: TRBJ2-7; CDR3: CAISESETGPSYEQYF
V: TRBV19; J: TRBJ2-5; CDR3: CASGTADRSDRYQETQYF
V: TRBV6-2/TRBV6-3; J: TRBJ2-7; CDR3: CASSSGRMREQYF
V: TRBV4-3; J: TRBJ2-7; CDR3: CASSQDSGGGPYEQYF
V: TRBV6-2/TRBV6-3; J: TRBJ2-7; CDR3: CASSRLAGTYEQYF
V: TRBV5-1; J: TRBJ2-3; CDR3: CASSMRDRGTDTQYF
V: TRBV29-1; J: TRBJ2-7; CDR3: CSVGLAASYEQYF
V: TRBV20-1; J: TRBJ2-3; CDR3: CSARGLADYTDTQYF
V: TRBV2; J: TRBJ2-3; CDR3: CASTGERNTDTQYF
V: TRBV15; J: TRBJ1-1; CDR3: CASSGRRGEAFF
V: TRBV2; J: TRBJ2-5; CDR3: CASSALGGETQYF
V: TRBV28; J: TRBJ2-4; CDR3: CASSTGMSKNIQYF
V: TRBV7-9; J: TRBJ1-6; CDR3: CASSPLQGDSPLHF
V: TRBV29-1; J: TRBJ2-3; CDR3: CSVELPGLAGRPTDTQYF
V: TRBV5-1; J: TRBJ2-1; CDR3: CASSAGPKDDEQFF
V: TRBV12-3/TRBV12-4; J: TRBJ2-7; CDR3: CASSHSYEQYF
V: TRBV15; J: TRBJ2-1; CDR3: CATSRDRGPLVDEQFF
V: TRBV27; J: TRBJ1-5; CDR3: CASSLRGGLHMEPQHF